This T cell receptor (beta chain) was found in a study of blood T cell repertoires in COVID-19. In the study overall: The recovered donors of Cohort 3 showed two negative PCRs, clearance, or symptom resolution. Donors in the United States, Italy and Spain gave samples during acute or convalescent COVID-19.

CDR1 and CDR2 from the germline V gene are MRHNA and SNTAGT. The ends lost 6 bases at V and 5 bases at J; junction bases unmatched: 5. CDR3 length: 13 amino acids. Researchers sorted participants into cohorts using their self-reported clinical history. In the authors' workflow: From reference gene primer amplification, estimates of nucleated cell counts were derived. Only in-frame clones appear in the TCRdb table, and some are missing; sequencing was by immunoSEQ multiplex PCR. V, J and clone size derive from that table, while D and trimming were established from the DNA sequence. The sample shows about 270,000 clones, approximately 90% of them seen only once.

The clonotype was recovered from a woman in her sixties or seventies in a cohort exposed to, infected with or recovered from COVID-19 (not recorded which). The source material was PBMCs or T cells enriched from blood (not recorded which). The chain has TRBV6-4 and TRBJ2-5, with TRBD2 matching 8 bases. CDR3 amino acids: CASSRTSQETQYF. CDR3 bases: TGTGCCAGCAGCCGGACTAGCCAGGAGACCCAGTACTTC.